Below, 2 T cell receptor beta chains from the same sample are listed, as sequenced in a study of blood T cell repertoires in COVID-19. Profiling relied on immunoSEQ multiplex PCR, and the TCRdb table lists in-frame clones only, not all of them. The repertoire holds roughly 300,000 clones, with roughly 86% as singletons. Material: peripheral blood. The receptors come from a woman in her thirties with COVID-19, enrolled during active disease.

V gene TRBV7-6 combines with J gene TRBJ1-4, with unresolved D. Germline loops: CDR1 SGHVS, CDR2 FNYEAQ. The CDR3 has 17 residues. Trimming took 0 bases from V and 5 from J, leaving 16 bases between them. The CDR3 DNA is TGTGCCAGCAGCTTAGCGCCGGGAGGGAACTTAAATGAAAAACTGTTTTTT. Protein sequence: CASSLAPGGNLNEKLFF.

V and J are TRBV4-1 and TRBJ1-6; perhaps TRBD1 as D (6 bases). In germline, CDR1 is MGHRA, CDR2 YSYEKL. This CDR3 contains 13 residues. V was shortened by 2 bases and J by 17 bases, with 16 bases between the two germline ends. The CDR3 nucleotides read TGCGCCAGCAGCCAACAATTCGCAGGGGAAGTCCACTTT. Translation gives CASSQQFAGEVHF.